The 5 T cell receptor beta chains presented below share a single source sample, sequenced in a study of technical replicates of blood from a few donors. Clones were sequenced by immunoSEQ multiplex PCR, and TCRdb holds only the in-frame ones, with some missing. The sample includes about 85,000 clones, roughly 94% of them seen just once. The sample comprised T cells isolated from PBMCs. The receptors here all came from a human donor in good health.

The chain uses TRBV4-1 and TRBJ2-2; 11 nucleotides match TRBD2. V was clipped by 2 bases and J by 4 bases; unmatched bases: 12. The CDR3 runs 19 residues. Per the germline V gene, CDR1 is MGHRA and CDR2 is YSYEKL. The CDR3 region is CASSQNMLAGGPVTGELFF. Here the CDR3 DNA reads TGCGCCAGCAGCCAAAACATGTTAGCGGGAGGGCCCGTCACCGGGGAGCTGTTTTTT.

The V and J genes are TRBV13 and TRBJ2-7, with unresolved D. Germline-derived CDR1 and CDR2 are PRHDT and FYEKMQ (reference sequence). V was pared by 3 bases and J by 0 bases, with 9 bases between. The CDR3 has 14 residues. The chain's CDR3 is CASSLLLSSYEQYF. CDR3 nucleotides: TGTGCCAGCAGCTTGCTACTGAGCTCCTACGAGCAGTACTTC.

This clone showed up just once. The chain recombines TRBV6-5 with TRBJ2-3; D uncertain. Germline lookup yields CDR1 MNHEY and CDR2 SVGAGI. Trimming removed 6 bases at V and 4 bases at J, with 5 bases between. This CDR3 has 11 residues. CDR3 sequence: CASSYADTQYF. The CDR3 DNA reads as TGTGCCAGCAGCTATGCAGATACGCAGTATTTT.

V gene TRBV19 combines with J gene TRBJ2-5; a possible D gene is TRBD2 (5 bases). The CDR3 covers 15 residues. Trimming left V 2 bases short and J 0 bases short, with 10 bases between. Germline V gene sequence: CDR1 LNHDA, CDR2 SQIVND (reference sequence). This CDR3 reads CASSIWTSYQETQYF. CDR3 sequence (DNA): TGTGCCAGTAGTATATGGACTTCGTACCAAGAGACCCAGTACTTC.

This clone has more than one count but fewer than ten. The chain links TRBV5-4 to TRBJ2-1, with 7 bases that match TRBD2. V gave up 7 bases and J gave up 8 bases; unmatched junction bases: 0. CDR1 is SGHNT and CDR2 is YYREEE in the germline V gene (reference sequence). The CDR3 is 10 amino acids. The CDR3 here is CASGRDEQFF. The DNA for the CDR3 is TGTGCCAGCGGGAGGGATGAGCAGTTCTTC.